Below are 18 T cell receptor beta chains sequenced from a single sample in a study of T cell responses to AZD1222 COVID-19 vaccine. TCRdb's copy holds only in-frame clones and misses some; the assay was immunoSEQ multiplex PCR. The data contain some 130,000 clones, 70% to 90% of them singletons. This sample comprised peripheral blood, obtained on day 0 of AZD1222 vaccination. These receptors were obtained from an adult in good health.

The rearrangement joins TRBV7-3 to TRBJ1-6; weak D call: TRBD1 (6 bases). CDR1 is SGHTA and CDR2 is FQGTGA in the germline V gene. Trimming pared 6 bases from V and 7 bases from J, leaving 13 bases between. The CDR3 sequence is 14 residues long. CDR3: CASRSGQWNSPLHF. In DNA, the CDR3 is TGTGCCAGCAGATCCGGACAGTGGAATTCACCCCTCCACTTT.

This chain joins TRBV6-5 and TRBJ1-2; TRBD1 is a possible D gene (5 bases). The CDR3 covers 13 residues. The germline CDR1 and CDR2 sequences are MNHEY and SVGAGI. Trimming removed 6 bases at V and 4 bases at J, with 12 bases between. CDR3 bases: TGTGCCAGCAGCCCGCCCGGGACCTATGGCTACACCTTC. This translates into CASSPPGTYGYTF.

This chain joins TRBV30 and TRBJ2-1; D gene uncertain. Germline assignment: CDR1 GTSNPN and CDR2 SVGIG (reference sequence). This CDR3 region has 10 residues. The germline V and J ends were trimmed by 0 bases and 10 bases, with 4 bases remaining between them. In DNA form, the CDR3 reads TGTGCCTGGAGTGTAACCGAGCAGTTCTTC. Translated, it gives CAWSVTEQFF.

The rearrangement links TRBV14 to TRBJ2-7; a possible D gene is TRBD1 (6 bases). The germline gives CDR1 SGHDN, CDR2 FVKESK. CDR3 size: 11 residues. Trimming took 4 bases from V and 7 from J, leaving 8 bases between them. DNA of the CDR3: TGTGCCAGCAGCCTCGGACAGGAGCAGTACTTC. Translated, it gives CASSLGQEQYF.

This sequence joins TRBV7-3 and TRBJ2-1, with D uncertain. Germline assignment: CDR1 SGHTA and CDR2 FQGTGA. Trimming removed 5 bases at V and 4 bases at J, with 12 bases between. This CDR3 spans 14 amino acids. CDR3 protein: CASSATTGYNEQFF. CDR3 in DNA: TGTGCCAGCAGCGCGACCACTGGATACAATGAGCAGTTCTTC. Together with reference TRBV7-3 and TRBJ2-1, the CDR3 gives the full variable domain: GAGVSQTPSNKVTEKGKYVELRCDPISGHTALYWYRQSLGQGPEFLIYFQGTGAADDSGLPNDRFFAVRPEGSVSTLKIQRTERGDSAVYLCASSATTGYNEQFFGPGTRLTVL.

V is TRBV7-8 and J is TRBJ2-7, with TRBD1 matching 7 bases. The V and J ends lost 5 bases and 4 bases, in that order; junction bases with no gene match: 20. The CDR3 covers 18 residues. Germline V lookup: CDR1 SGHVS, CDR2 FQNEAQ. CDR3 sequence reads: CASSSLKGQNLGPYEQYF. For the CDR3, the DNA is TGTGCCAGCAGCAGCCTAAAGGGACAGAACCTTGGCCCTTACGAGCAGTACTTC.

This clone was observed once. DNA of the CDR3: TGCGCCAGCAGCTTTTCCCGGGACAGGGGGCTGGACGAGCAGTACTTC. This codes for CASSFSRDRGLDEQYF. The chain links TRBV5-1 to TRBJ2-7; 12 bases match TRBD1. Per the germline V gene, CDR1 is SGHRS and CDR2 is YFSETQ. V was pared by 2 bases and J by 5 bases, with 8 bases of the junction left unmatched. This CDR3 spans 16 amino acids.

V gene TRBV10-1 combines with J gene TRBJ1-1; D is uncertain. Germline values: CDR1 WNHNN, CDR2 SYGVQD (reference sequence). V dropped 7 bases and J dropped 0 bases, with 9 bases sitting between them. The CDR3 has 13 residues. Here the CDR3 reads CASTLGLNTEAFF. The DNA for the CDR3 is TGCGCCAGCACCTTAGGATTGAACACTGAAGCTTTCTTT.

This chain uses TRBV6-5 with TRBJ1-2; a possible D gene is TRBD1 (5 bases). CDR3 length: 13 residues. Per the germline V gene, CDR1 is MNHEY and CDR2 is SVGAGI. The V end lost 5 bases, the J end lost 4 bases, and 11 bases lay between the germline ends. The CDR3 nucleotides are TGTGCCAGCAGTCCACTCCAGGGCTATGGCTACACCTTC. It translates to CASSPLQGYGYTF.

This clone was found once. V usage is TRBV5-1 and J usage is TRBJ2-3; D may be TRBD1 (5 bases). Germline CDR1 and CDR2: SGHRS and YFSETQ. The V end lost 0 bases, the J end lost 5 bases, and 13 bases lay between the germline ends. This CDR3 spans 15 amino acids. DNA for the CDR3: TGCGCCAGCAGCTTGGGGGGCAGTAGTCTAGATACGCAGTATTTT. Protein: CASSLGGSSLDTQYF.

The chain uses TRBV6-2 or TRBV6-3 and TRBJ2-5, with D possibly TRBD2 on 6 matching bases. The CDR3 covers 15 residues. CDR1 and CDR2 (germline): MNHEY, SVGEGT. V was pared by 3 bases and J by 5 bases, with 16 bases between. The CDR3 region has the DNA TGTGCCAGCAGTTATAGCGGAGCCGCGGGTGAGACCCAGTACTTC. It codes for CASSYSGAAGETQYF.

The CDR3 spells CASSSLLGSGANVLTF. The CDR3 DNA reads as TGTGCCAGCAGTTCACTCTTGGGCTCTGGGGCCAACGTCCTGACTTTC. The chain recombines TRBV28 with TRBJ2-6; D is undetermined. Germline V lookup: CDR1 MDHEN, CDR2 SYDVKM. The CDR3 has 16 amino acids. V was cut by 4 bases and J by 0 bases, with 10 bases left in between.

This chain connects TRBV9 to TRBJ1-1, with D possibly TRBD1 on 6 matching bases. Germline V CDR1 and CDR2: SGDLS, YYNGEE. The CDR3 extends over 18 amino acids. V lost 0 bases and J lost 0, with 18 bases in between. The CDR3 is CASSVVHHAGAVNTEAFF. The CDR3 region has the DNA TGTGCCAGCAGCGTAGTACATCACGCAGGGGCCGTGAACACTGAAGCTTTCTTT.

The CDR3 DNA sequence: TGTGCCAGCAGCCAAAATCAGGGGGTCCAAGAGACCCAGTACTTC. Its translation is CASSQNQGVQETQYF. The V gene is TRBV3-1 (or the pseudogene TRBV3-2), the J gene TRBJ2-5; 7 bases map to TRBD1. CDR3 length equals 15 residues. Trimming removed 2 bases from V and 1 base from J; junction bases left unmatched: 4. In germline, CDR1 is LGHDT, CDR2 YNNKEL (reference sequence).

This chain uses TRBV7-2 with TRBJ1-6; D is undetermined. Trimming removed 1 base at V and 6 bases at J, with 19 bases between. Germline V gene sequence: CDR1 SGHTA, CDR2 FQGNSA. The CDR3 has 18 amino acids. The CDR3, as DNA: TGTGCCAGCAGCTTAGTCCCGTCTAGTGAAGGAACTAATTCACCCCTCCACTTT. It translates to CASSLVPSSEGTNSPLHF.

This clone was found a few times. The CDR3 nucleotides read TGTGCCAGCAGCTTTGATAGGCCCTACGAGCAGTACTTC. Translating it yields CASSFDRPYEQYF. The gene calls are TRBV11-3 and TRBJ2-7; D ambiguous. Trimming left V 3 bases short and J 2 bases short, with 8 bases between. The CDR3 runs 13 residues. Germline V gene data show CDR1 as SGHNT and CDR2 as YENEEA.

The gene calls are TRBV7-9 and TRBJ1-1; TRBD1 matches at 7 bases. This CDR3 has 16 amino acids. The germline CDR1 and CDR2 sequences are SEHNR and FQNEAQ (reference sequence). Germline trimming cut 5 bases from V and 1 base from J; bases unmatched to any gene: 10. Written as DNA, the CDR3 is TGTGCCAGCAGCCCCGTCCGGGACAGCTCGAACACTGAAGCTTTCTTT. Residues: CASSPVRDSSNTEAFF.

The rearrangement uses TRBV19 and TRBJ1-5; 8 bases fit TRBD1. The V segment lost 3 bases and the J segment 6 bases; nucleotides outside the gene matches: 7. The CDR3 covers 15 residues. Germline-derived CDR1 and CDR2 are LNHDA and SQIVND (reference sequence). The CDR3 loop reads CASSIQGARSQPQHF. CDR3 coding DNA: TGTGCCAGTAGTATCCAGGGGGCGAGGAGTCAGCCCCAGCATTTT.